This T cell receptor (beta chain) stems from a study of T cell responses to AZD1222 COVID-19 vaccine (dated by TCRdb to the early 2020s). Regarding the research as a whole: A total of 230 or so trial participants underwent TCR sequencing, of whom some 210 received two doses of AZD1222 and around 25 received two doses of the MenACWY control vaccine. Enrollment into the trials was organized by age into subgroups of 18-55, 56-69 and 70-plus years, and those subgroups contained roughly 160, 29 and 62 TCR-sequenced participants, respectively. The paper as a whole reports these results and caveats: No day 14 peak-response samples were available, so repertoires were characterized only after the peak T cell response. Most participants were white British and females outnumbered males, and the authors suggested that clonal diversity may have been underestimated. Reportedly, almost half of the unique spike-specific TCRs recognized epitopes lying outside the regions that are mutated in the B.1.351 and B.1.1.7 variants. Conclusions about previously exposed vaccinees are limited because only five or six AZD1222 recipients were SARS-CoV-2 seropositive at baseline. CD4 TCRs associated with the vaccine covered the entire spike protein, and the dominant responses were in regions 160-218 and 743-854. In the small 56-69-year group, the increase in depth fell short of significance, most likely because of low power. A significant rise in spike-specific TCR breadth and depth was observed after two AZD1222 doses relative to day 0 and relative to MenACWY recipients.

CDR3 length: 17 amino acids, cysteine to phenylalanine. Only the CDR3 part of the read is kept: 51 bases, read in frame from the first base. V was cut back by 6 bases and J by 1 base, leaving a gap of 21 bases between them. CDR1 and CDR2 are drawn from the germline V gene: MGHRA, YSYEKL. In light of the paper, this sample's time point label describes: baseline before first vaccination. The sample's treatment or condition label, decoded: meningococcal conjugate vaccine given as trial control. Vaccinee samples came from UK trials COV001 and COV002, including a single-blind randomized controlled phase 2/3 trial of AZD1222 (ChAdOx1 nCoV-19) in healthy adults. Trial participant PBMC samples were collected at day 0 and day 28 after the second dose for TCRbeta chain sequencing. The CDR3 regions of human TCRbeta chains were analyzed by immunosequencing. On the study's bioinformatics: TCRs in the repertoires were matched against a reference library of SARS-CoV-2-specific TCRs that had been generated with the MIRA antigen-specificity platform. Breadth meant the fraction of unique TCRs that were SARS-CoV-2-associated, whereas depth meant the fraction of total T cells that were SARS-CoV-2-associated. Each spike-specific TCR was assigned to its reactive spike region and to a CD4 or CD8 class using the MIRA data. Log10-transformed breadth and depth values were compared by one-way ANOVA with Sidak's multiple comparisons tests. The source is immuneACCESS, and TCRdb retained only in-frame sequences with V and J called. Part of the clones is not carried over; for the studies checked, unresolved V genes explain less than half of this, and the remainder is unexplained. Clonal size and the V and J genes are those of that table, whereas D and trimming came from the DNA. The sample includes about 70,000 clones, with 88% observed a single time. The top ten hold around 5.1% of the sample.

As regards this clone: The antigen it binds to is not known. No quality values exist for individual bases; no much larger clone is one base distant.

This material consisted of peripheral blood, taken on day 0 of MenACWY control vaccination. Recombination connected TRBV4-1 to TRBJ1-1, with a tentative D gene TRBD1 over 6 matching bases. This receptor was obtained from an adult in good health. The CDR3 region reads CASREGGASRENTEAFF. The DNA sequence is given as TGCGCCAGCAGAGAAGGGGGGGCGAGCAGGGAGAACACTGAAGCTTTCTTT.